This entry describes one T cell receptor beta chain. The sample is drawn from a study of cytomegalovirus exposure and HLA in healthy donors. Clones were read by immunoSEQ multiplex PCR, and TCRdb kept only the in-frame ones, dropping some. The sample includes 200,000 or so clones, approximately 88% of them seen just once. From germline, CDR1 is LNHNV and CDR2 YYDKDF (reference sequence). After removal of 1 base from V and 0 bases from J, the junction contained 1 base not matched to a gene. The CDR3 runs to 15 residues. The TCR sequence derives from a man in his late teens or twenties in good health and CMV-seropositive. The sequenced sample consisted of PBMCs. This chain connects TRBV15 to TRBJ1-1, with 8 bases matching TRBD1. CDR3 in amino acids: CATSRGQGLNTEAFF. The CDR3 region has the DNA TGTGCCACCAGCAGAGGACAGGGGTTGAACACTGAAGCTTTCTTT.